The 17 T cell receptor beta chains listed next were all sequenced from one sample in a study of cytomegalovirus exposure and HLA in healthy donors (dated by TCRdb to about 2017). Library generation was performed with the immunoSEQ multiplex PCR assay. A mixture of 60 forward primers for TCR Vbeta segments and 13 reverse primers for TCR Jbeta segments was used in the multiplex PCR. TCRdb retrieved this table from immuneACCESS and kept in-frame rearrangements only. Not all clones are present; in checked studies, unresolved V genes account for under half, and no reason is known for the remainder. The table for this sample lists tens of thousands of clones. Around 4.2% of the sample comes from the top ten. The sequencing input was PBMCs. The receptors shown here come from a male donor in good health and CMV-seronegative.

The CDR3 protein is CAWSAGTAHNQPQHF. DNA for the CDR3: TGTGCCTGGAGTGCCGGGACAGCGCACAATCAGCCCCAGCATTTT. The chain carries TRBV30 and TRBJ1-5; TRBD1 matches at 7 bases. The length of the CDR3 is 15 residues. V gave up 1 base and J gave up 3 bases; unmatched junction bases: 6. The germline CDR1 and CDR2 sequences are GTSNPN and SVGIG (reference sequence).

The rearrangement links TRBV19 to TRBJ2-1; tentative D call: TRBD1 (7 bases). Deletions cut 1 base from V and 7 bases from J, with 17 bases between. The CDR3 runs to 16 residues. Germline V gene sequence: CDR1 LNHDA, CDR2 SQIVND (reference sequence). CDR3 nucleotide sequence: TGTGCCAGTAGTATAGGGGGCAGGGGGGTACGGAATGAGCAGTTCTTC. Translation gives CASSIGGRGVRNEQFF.

The CDR3 nucleotides are TGTGCCAGCAACCTCCGACAGGGTGGAAGCACTGAAGCTTTCTTT. It translates to CASNLRQGGSTEAFF. The V and J genes are TRBV7-2 and TRBJ1-1; 7 bases are shared with TRBD1. V shed 7 bases and J 4 bases; nucleotides not matched to a gene: 12. The CDR3 totals 15 residues. Germline V gene lookup returns CDR1 SGHTA and CDR2 FQGNSA.

J is TRBJ1-1 and V is TRBV7-2, with D tentatively TRBD1 (5 bases). The CDR3 has 14 residues. The V end was cut by 7 bases, the J end by 1 base, with 13 bases between. Germline V lookup: CDR1 SGHTA, CDR2 FQGNSA. CDR3 amino acids: CASKQTDTNTEAFF. In nucleotides, the CDR3 is TGTGCCAGCAAGCAGACAGATACGAACACTGAAGCTTTCTTT.

The CDR3, as DNA: TGTGCCAGCAGACCCGGGACAGGGGGTTACGAGCAGTACTTC. It is translated as CASRPGTGGYEQYF. This chain connects TRBV6-6 to TRBJ2-7, with 11 bases aligning to TRBD1. The CDR3 consists of 14 residues. The ends lost 6 bases at V and 4 bases at J; junction bases unmatched: 5. Germline V gene lookup returns CDR1 MNHNY and CDR2 SVGAGI (reference sequence).

This chain links TRBV11-2 with TRBJ1-6, with a possible D match to TRBD1 (6 bases). The CDR3 has 14 amino acids. Deletions cut 2 bases from V and 8 bases from J, with 10 bases between. From germline, CDR1 is SGHAT and CDR2 FQNNGV. In DNA form, the CDR3 reads TGTGCCAGCAGCTTAACAGGGAAGGATTCACCCCTCCACTTT. This translates into CASSLTGKDSPLHF. The variable domain in full, completed from reference TRBV11-2 and TRBJ1-6, reads EAGVAQSPRYKIIEKRQSVAFWCNPISGHATLYWYQQILGQGPKLLIQFQNNGVVDDSQLPKDRFSAERLKGVDSTLKIQPAKLEDSAVYLCASSLTGKDSPLHFGNGTRLTVT.

The J gene is TRBJ2-1, the V gene TRBV6-5, with a weak D call TRBD1 (7 bases). The CDR3 extends over 14 amino acids. The V and J ends lost 8 bases and 5 bases respectively, with 16 bases between them. Germline-derived CDR1 and CDR2 are MNHEY and SVGAGI. Here the CDR3 reads CASWAGQLDNEQFF. For the CDR3, the DNA is TGTGCCAGCTGGGCGGGACAGTTGGACAATGAGCAGTTCTTC.

V and J are TRBV29-1 and TRBJ1-2, with 8 bases lining up with TRBD1. Germline CDR1 is SQVTM and CDR2 is ANQGSEA. This CDR3 spans 14 amino acids. The ends lost 7 bases at V and 8 bases at J; junction bases unmatched: 15. The CDR3 loop is CSARTGLTDVGYTF. The CDR3 nucleotides are TGCAGCGCAAGGACAGGGCTAACTGATGTGGGCTACACCTTC.

The V and J genes are TRBV6-5 and TRBJ2-3; TRBD1 agrees at 8 bases. J was trimmed by 3 bases and V by 3 bases; bases with no gene match: 5. Germline values: CDR1 MNHEY, CDR2 SVGAGI. This CDR3 is 15 amino acids long. The DNA of the CDR3 is TGTGCCAGCAGTTATGCAGGGGGCATTACAGATACGCAGTATTTT. Protein sequence: CASSYAGGITDTQYF.

V gene TRBV11-1 combines with J gene TRBJ2-1, with D possibly matching TRBD1 (5 bases). The V gene lost 5 bases and the J gene lost 5 bases, with 16 bases spanning the gap. The CDR3 length is 15 residues. In germline, CDR1 is SGHAT, CDR2 FQDESV (reference sequence). This CDR3 is CASSPQGAGDNEQFF. The DNA for the CDR3 is TGTGCCAGCAGCCCCCAAGGGGCAGGTGACAATGAGCAGTTCTTC.

The J gene is TRBJ2-6, the V gene TRBV5-6; D gene unclear. The CDR3 length is 14 residues. From germline, CDR1 is SGHDT and CDR2 YYEEEE. With 2 bases removed from V and 0 bases from J, the gap between germline ends came to 3 bases. CDR3 loop: CASSFGSGANVLTF. CDR3 nucleotide sequence: TGTGCCAGCAGCTTCGGCTCTGGGGCCAACGTCCTGACTTTC.

The chain couples TRBV4-1 to TRBJ2-7; possible D gene TRBD2, 5 bases. The CDR3 contains 13 residues. The germline V gene encodes CDR1 MGHRA and CDR2 YSYEKL. The V gene lost 5 bases and the J gene lost 5 bases, with 13 bases spanning the gap. This CDR3 is CASSIRTGDEQYF. DNA for the CDR3: TGCGCCAGCAGCATTCGCACCGGGGACGAGCAGTACTTC.

To note about this clone: Other nucleotide sequences from this sample produce the same CDR3. The rearrangement uses TRBV6-6 and TRBJ1-2, with D unclear. The length of the CDR3 is 13 residues. The V and J ends lost 6 bases and 3 bases respectively, with 11 bases between them. Per the germline V gene, CDR1 is MNHNY and CDR2 is SVGAGI (reference sequence). CDR3 residues: CASSPTGDYGYTF. In DNA, the CDR3 is TGTGCCAGCAGCCCAACCGGGGACTATGGCTACACCTTC.

The V gene is TRBV19, the J gene TRBJ1-2; D unclear. With 7 bases removed from V and 7 bases from J, the gap between germline ends came to 19 bases. The CDR3 runs to 14 residues. The V gene's germline CDR1 is LNHDA and CDR2 SQIVND (reference sequence). The CDR3 DNA is TGTGCCAGTAAGGACGGGGTGGGTGTCTTTGGCTACACCTTC. Translation gives CASKDGVGVFGYTF.

The genes are TRBV6-1 and TRBJ1-6, with no clear D. Germline V gene sequence: CDR1 MNHNS, CDR2 SASEGT. V dropped 8 bases and J dropped 8 bases, with 25 bases sitting between them. The CDR3 length is 17 residues. Here the CDR3 DNA reads TGTGCCAGCCGTGGGTCAGGCCCCTTTGTGGTTGATTCACCCCTCCACTTT. Translated: CASRGSGPFVVDSPLHF.

The genes are TRBV4-2 and TRBJ2-2; D ambiguous. Between the trimmed V and J ends, which lost 4 bases and 3 bases, there was a span of 12 bases. The CDR3 spans 15 residues. Germline CDR1 and CDR2: LGHNA and YNFKEQ. In nucleotides, the CDR3 is TGTGCCAGCAGCCCGGCTCGTGGGCACACCGGGGAGCTGTTTTTT. As protein: CASSPARGHTGELFF.

Concerning this clone: Additional DNA sequences in this sample encode the identical CDR3. The chain employs TRBV5-4 and TRBJ2-1; a possible D gene is TRBD2 (6 bases). V was pared by 0 bases and J by 2 bases, with 24 bases between. The CDR3 consists of 20 residues. Germline V gene sequence: CDR1 SGHNT, CDR2 YYREEE (reference sequence). The CDR3 sequence: CASSLVRGSGALLPYNEQFF. CDR3 DNA: TGTGCCAGCAGCTTGGTTCGCGGTAGCGGAGCCCTCCTTCCCTACAATGAGCAGTTCTTC. Looking up the rest from reference TRBV5-4 and TRBJ2-1 gives the full variable domain: ETGVTQSPTHLIKTRGQQVTLRCSSQSGHNTVSWYQQALGQGPQFIFQYYREEENGRGNFPPRFSGLQFPNYSSELNVNALELDDSALYLCASSLVRGSGALLPYNEQFFGPGTRLTVL.